This T cell receptor beta chain originates from a study of T cell repertoires in cytomegalovirus infection. Study details: CMV infection together with matching HLA type was indicated by public TCR beta signatures. The study's findings and limits: Cumulative public TCR beta family frequency identified carriers of CMV plus the relevant HLA.

This clonotype came up once. Its antigen is not identified. A read error may account for a junction end that differs from germline. The CDR3 is made up of 14 amino acids. Germline lookup yields CDR1 MNHEY and CDR2 SVGEGT. TCRdb used MiXCR to reprocess the reads, holding one entry per CDR3 protein. The table lists around 260,000 distinct CDR3 sequences, roughly 23% of them singletons. Sequenced: PBMCs. V and J are TRBV6-2 or TRBV6-3 and TRBJ1-5; possible D gene TRBD1, 6 bases. This clonotype originated in a human donor in good health (CMV status not recorded). Some clones in this sample may be carry-over from other donors' samples. This chain's CDR3 is CSSSPGQTNQPQHF. CDR3 bases: TGTTCCAGCAGCCCCGGACAGACGAATCAGCCCCAGCATTTT.